This record concerns one T cell receptor (beta chain) sequence. There is no known antigen for this receptor. Per-base qualities were not stored, and no clone one base away is much larger. This sample includes further DNA sequences coding for the same CDR3. These data come from a study of blood T cell repertoires in COVID-19 (dated by TCRdb to about 2020). Regarding the research as a whole: Collaborator samples came from the United States, Italy and Spain and covered acute and convalescent phases of COVID-19. The material from the prospective study consisted of cDNA or gDNA derived from T cells, B-cell-depleted T cells, or PBMCs. Subjects who had been exposed to COVID-19, were actively infected with it, or had recovered from it provided the deeply sampled blood TCRbeta repertoires that made up the dataset. The repertoires were released in a freely available public database meant as a resource for research on the immune response to SARS-CoV-2. The samples were drawn from two sources: the first 160 participants of the ongoing ImmuneRACE study, and over 950 subjects contributed by 6 global collaborators. The sample metadata nearly always contained a de-identified subject ID, COVID-19 status, age in years and sex. HLA class I and class II types, where available, came from metadata supplied by the sample provider rather than from assay-based typing. What the authors observed across the whole study: How much clinical and demographic metadata was included differed by source and by participant, and the metadata was provided uncurated.

From the cysteine through the phenylalanine, the CDR3 covers 14 amino acids. Solely the CDR3 DNA is kept, with 42 bases framed from the first base. The germline V gene specifies SGHDN as CDR1 and FVKESK as CDR2. The junction shows trimming of 1 base on V and 2 bases on J, plus 5 bases between the germline ends. TCRbeta CDR3 regions were amplified from genomic DNA by means of the immunoSEQ Assay, a bias-controlled multiplex PCR. As for the original processing: Nucleated cell counts per sample were estimated from amplification of reference gene primers within the assay. Sequence reads were collapsed and filtered to measure the absolute abundance of every unique TCRbeta CDR3 rearrangement. For each sample, productive Simpson clonality was calculated as the square root of Simpson's diversity index across productive rearrangements. Not all clones reach the TCRdb copy of this immuneACCESS table, which keeps in-frame sequences only. Checked studies attribute under half of the gap to unresolved V genes and leave the rest unexplained. D and trimming come from the DNA, and the V and J calls and clone size come from that table. Recorded for this sample are approximately 88,000 clones; about 80% of them occurred a single time. In total, the top ten clones hold roughly 53% of the sample.

The collaborating institutions used their own protocols to collect whole blood in K2EDTA tubes. For TCRbeta analysis, collaborators shipped samples as frozen whole blood, isolated PBMCs, or DNA extracted from either of those sample types. Recombination linked TRBV14 to TRBJ2-2, with the D gene uncertain. This receptor was identified in a human donor in a cohort sampled during active COVID-19. Sequencing used peripheral blood. The nucleotides are TGTGCCAGCAGCCAAGTCTTAAACACCGGGGAGCTGTTTTTT. It translates as CASSQVLNTGELFF.